This T cell receptor beta chain is from a study of tissue T cells after allogeneic stem cell transplantation. Study-wide findings and caveats: Which tissue TCRs were alloreactive or antigen-specific was not determined. Some clones might be persisting host cells. Blood and spleen captured only part of the tissue TCR repertoire. This small cohort was clinically heterogeneous, and sampling depth was a limitation.

Here immunoSEQ multiplex PCR was the method, and the copy in TCRdb shows in-frame clones only, minus some. The sample contains about 17,000 clones, 60% to 75% of which appear only once. Points on this clone: Antigen unknown. Gene names refer to mouse genes. The read finishes 1 residue shy of the CDR3 end, and the germline J gene is used to complete it.

The CDR3 consists of 12 residues. V was pared by 0 bases and J by 5 bases, with 7 bases between. The germline CDR1 and CDR2 sequences are GFQATS and STVNSAI. The TCR comes from a female BALB/c mouse in good health. This strain has MHC haplotype H2-d. Sample: spleen. V and J are TRBV20 and TRBJ1-1, with a tentative D call TRBD1 (6 bases). The CDR3 DNA, read in part, is TGTGGTGCTAGGGACAGGGGTACAGAAGTCTTC. Residues: CGARDRGTEVF. The CDR3 in full is CGARDRGTEVFF. The entire variable domain, with the rest obtained from reference TRBV20 and TRBJ1-1, is as follows: GALVYQYPRRTICKSGTSMRMECQAVGFQATSVAWYRQSPQKTFELIALSTVNSAIKYEQNFTQEKFPISHPNLSFSSMTVLNAYLEDRGLYLCGARDRGTEVFFGKGTRLTVV.